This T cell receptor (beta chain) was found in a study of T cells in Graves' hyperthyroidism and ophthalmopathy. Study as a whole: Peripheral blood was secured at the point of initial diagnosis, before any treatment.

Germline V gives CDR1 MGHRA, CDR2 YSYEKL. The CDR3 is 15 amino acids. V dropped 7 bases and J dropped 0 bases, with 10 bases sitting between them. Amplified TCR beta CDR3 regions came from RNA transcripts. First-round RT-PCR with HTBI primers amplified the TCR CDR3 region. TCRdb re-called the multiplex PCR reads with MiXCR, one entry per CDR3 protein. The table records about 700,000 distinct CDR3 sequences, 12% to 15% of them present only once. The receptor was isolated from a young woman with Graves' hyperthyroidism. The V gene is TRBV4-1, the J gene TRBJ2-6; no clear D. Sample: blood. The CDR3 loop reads CASKGTNSGANVLTF. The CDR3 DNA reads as TGCGCCAGCAAGGGCACGAACTCTGGGGCCAACGTCCTGACTTTC.